This T cell receptor (beta chain) was identified during a study of blood T cell repertoires in COVID-19. In the original processing: Reference gene primer amplification yielded estimated nucleated cell counts. Clones were read by immunoSEQ multiplex PCR, and TCRdb kept only the in-frame ones, dropping some. For V, J and clone size, that table is used; D and trimming come from the DNA. This table holds tens of thousands of clones, 88% found once. Specimen: peripheral blood. This sequence was found in a man aged 70 or older in a cohort sampled during active COVID-19.

CDR3 bases: TGTGCCAGCAGTCCATTGGGTCTAGCGGGAGGGCCGATTTACAATGAGCAGTTCTTC. It translates to CASSPLGLAGGPIYNEQFF. V is TRBV28 and J is TRBJ2-1; 12 bases line up with TRBD2. V was clipped by 5 bases and J by 4 bases; unmatched bases: 15. From germline, CDR1 is MDHEN and CDR2 SYDVKM. The CDR3 extends over 19 amino acids. The variable domain in full, completed from reference TRBV28 and TRBJ2-1, reads DVKVTQSSRYLVKRTGEKVFLECVQDMDHENMFWYRQDPGLGLRLIYFSYDVKMKEKGDIPEGYSVSREKKERFSLILESASTNQTSMYLCASSPLGLAGGPIYNEQFFGPGTRLTVL.